This passage covers 4 T cell receptor beta chains from one sample sequenced in a study of blood T cell repertoires in COVID-19. The table came from immunoSEQ multiplex PCR; TCRdb's copy has only in-frame clones and leaves some out. Of about 240,000 clones detected, roughly 80% appear once; the ten largest clones hold 3.4%. Sequencing was carried out using peripheral blood. The receptor set was obtained from a woman aged 18-29 years with acute or convalescent COVID-19.

The chain joins TRBV9 to TRBJ2-7, with 10 positions matching TRBD2. The ends lost 0 bases at V and 2 bases at J; junction bases unmatched: 5. Germline V gives CDR1 SGDLS, CDR2 YYNGEE. The CDR3 is 16 amino acids. For the CDR3, the DNA is TGTGCCAGCAGCGTAGGGGGACTAGCGAGAGCCTACGAGCAGTACTTC. Its translation: CASSVGGLARAYEQYF.

In this sample, this clone turned up once. The rearrangement links TRBV19 to TRBJ2-7, with 7 bases identical to TRBD2. V shed 5 bases and J 3 bases; nucleotides not matched to a gene: 10. Germline CDR1 and CDR2: LNHDA and SQIVND (reference sequence). The CDR3 loop spans 15 amino acids. CDR3 region: CASSGPLGGIYEQYF. The CDR3 nucleotides read TGTGCCAGTAGTGGCCCCCTGGGAGGGATCTACGAGCAGTACTTC.

This CDR3 is CAISERDRGPPNYGYTF. CDR3 nucleotides: TGTGCCATCAGTGAGCGGGACAGGGGGCCGCCTAACTATGGCTACACCTTC. The rearrangement joins TRBV10-3 to TRBJ1-2; 12 positions match TRBD1. This CDR3 has 17 residues. V lost 2 bases to trimming and J lost 0 bases; unmatched junction nucleotides: 4. Germline CDR1 is ENHRY and CDR2 is SYGVKD.

The genes are TRBV6-5 and TRBJ1-1; D uncertain. The ends were cut back, 4 bases at V and 0 bases at J, with 9 bases in the middle. Germline lookup yields CDR1 MNHEY and CDR2 SVGAGI. The CDR3 has 14 amino acids. CDR3 nucleotide sequence: TGTGCCAGCAGTTCCAGCGGAATGAACACTGAAGCTTTCTTT. Protein: CASSSSGMNTEAFF.